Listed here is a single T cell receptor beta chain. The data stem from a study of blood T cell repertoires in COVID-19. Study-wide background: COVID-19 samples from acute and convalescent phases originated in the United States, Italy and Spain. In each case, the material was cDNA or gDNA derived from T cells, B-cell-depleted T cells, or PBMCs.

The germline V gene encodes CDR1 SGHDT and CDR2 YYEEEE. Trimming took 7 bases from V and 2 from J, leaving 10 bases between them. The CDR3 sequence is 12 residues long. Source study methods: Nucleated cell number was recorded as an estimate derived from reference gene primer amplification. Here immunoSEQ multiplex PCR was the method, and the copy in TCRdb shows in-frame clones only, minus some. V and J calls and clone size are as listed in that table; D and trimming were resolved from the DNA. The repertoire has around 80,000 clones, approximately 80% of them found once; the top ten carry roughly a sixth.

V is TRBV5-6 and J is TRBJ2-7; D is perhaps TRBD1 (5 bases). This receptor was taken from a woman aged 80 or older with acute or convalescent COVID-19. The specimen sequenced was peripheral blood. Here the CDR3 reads CASRSGPYEQYF. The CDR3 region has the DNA TGTGCCAGCCGATCAGGGCCCTACGAGCAGTACTTC.